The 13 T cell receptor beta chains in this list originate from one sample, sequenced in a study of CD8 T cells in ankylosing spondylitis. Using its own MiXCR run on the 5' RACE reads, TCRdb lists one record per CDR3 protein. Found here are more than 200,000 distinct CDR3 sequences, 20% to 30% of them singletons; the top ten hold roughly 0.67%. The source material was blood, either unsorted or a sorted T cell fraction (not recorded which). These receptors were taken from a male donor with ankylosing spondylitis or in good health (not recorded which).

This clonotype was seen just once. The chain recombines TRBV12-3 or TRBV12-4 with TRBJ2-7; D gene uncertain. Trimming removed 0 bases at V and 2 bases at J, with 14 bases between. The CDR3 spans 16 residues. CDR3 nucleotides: TGTGCCAGCAGTTTAGCTCTTTCGGGCCTCACCTACGAGCAGTACTTC. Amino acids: CASSLALSGLTYEQYF.

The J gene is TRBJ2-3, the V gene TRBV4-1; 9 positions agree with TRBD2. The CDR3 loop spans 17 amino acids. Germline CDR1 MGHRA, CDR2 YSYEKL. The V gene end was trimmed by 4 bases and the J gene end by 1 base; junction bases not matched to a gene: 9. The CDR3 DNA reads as TGCGCCAGCAGCCTAAATAGCGGGGGCCGTCGCACAGATACGCAGTATTTT. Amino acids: CASSLNSGGRRTDTQYF.

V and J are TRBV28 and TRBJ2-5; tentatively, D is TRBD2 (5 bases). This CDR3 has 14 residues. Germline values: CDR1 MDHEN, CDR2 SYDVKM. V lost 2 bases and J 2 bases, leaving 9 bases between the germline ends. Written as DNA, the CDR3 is TGTGCCAGCAGTTTACCCCGGGGACAAGAGACCCAGTACTTC. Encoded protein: CASSLPRGQETQYF.

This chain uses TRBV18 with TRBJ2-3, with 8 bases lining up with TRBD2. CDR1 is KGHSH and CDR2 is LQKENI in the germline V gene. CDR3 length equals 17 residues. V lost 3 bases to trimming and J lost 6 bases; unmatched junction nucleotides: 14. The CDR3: CASSPHAIGGEMDTQYF. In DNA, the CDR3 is TGTGCCAGCTCACCCCATGCGATCGGGGGGGAAATGGATACGCAGTATTTT.

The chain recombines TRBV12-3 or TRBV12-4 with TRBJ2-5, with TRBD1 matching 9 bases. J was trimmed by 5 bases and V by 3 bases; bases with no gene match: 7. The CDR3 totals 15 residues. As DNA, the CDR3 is TGTGCCAGCAGTTTGGGGGACAGGGTTATGGAGACCCAGTACTTC. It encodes CASSLGDRVMETQYF.

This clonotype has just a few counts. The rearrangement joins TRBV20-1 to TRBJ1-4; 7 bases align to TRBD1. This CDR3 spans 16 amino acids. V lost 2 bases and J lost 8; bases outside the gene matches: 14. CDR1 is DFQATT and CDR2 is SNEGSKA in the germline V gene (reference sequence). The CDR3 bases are TGCAGTGCTAGATACCCTTGGGACAGCAAAGGGGAAAAACTGTTTTTT. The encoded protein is CSARYPWDSKGEKLFF.

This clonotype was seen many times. The CDR3 is CASSLFPGGGVGSYEQYF. The CDR3 DNA is TGTGCCAGCAGTTTATTCCCCGGGGGCGGGGTAGGCTCCTACGAGCAGTACTTC. V gene TRBV28 combines with J gene TRBJ2-7; either TRBD1 or TRBD2 may supply D (6 bases each). Germline V gene sequence: CDR1 MDHEN, CDR2 SYDVKM. CDR3 length equals 18 residues. The V gene lost 1 base and the J gene lost 0 bases, with 19 bases spanning the gap.

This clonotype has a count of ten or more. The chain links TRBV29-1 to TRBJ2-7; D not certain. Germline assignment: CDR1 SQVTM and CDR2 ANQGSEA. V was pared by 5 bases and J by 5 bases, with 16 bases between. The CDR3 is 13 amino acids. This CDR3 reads CSVSRTVSHEQYF. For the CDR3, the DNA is TGCAGCGTTAGCCGGACGGTCAGTCACGAGCAGTACTTC.

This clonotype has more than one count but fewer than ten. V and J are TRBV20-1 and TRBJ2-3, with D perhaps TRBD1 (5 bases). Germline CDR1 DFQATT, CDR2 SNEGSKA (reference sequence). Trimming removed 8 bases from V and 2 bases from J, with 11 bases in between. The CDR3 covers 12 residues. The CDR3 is CSSPGYTDTQYF. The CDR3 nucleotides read TGCAGTTCCCCAGGGTACACAGATACGCAGTATTTT.

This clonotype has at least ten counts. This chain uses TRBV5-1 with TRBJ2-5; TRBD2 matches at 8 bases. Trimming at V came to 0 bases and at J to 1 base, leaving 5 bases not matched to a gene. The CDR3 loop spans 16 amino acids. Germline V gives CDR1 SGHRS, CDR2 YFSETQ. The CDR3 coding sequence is TGCGCCAGCAGCTTGGGTGTACTAGCGGCCCAAGAGACCCAGTACTTC. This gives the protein CASSLGVLAAQETQYF.

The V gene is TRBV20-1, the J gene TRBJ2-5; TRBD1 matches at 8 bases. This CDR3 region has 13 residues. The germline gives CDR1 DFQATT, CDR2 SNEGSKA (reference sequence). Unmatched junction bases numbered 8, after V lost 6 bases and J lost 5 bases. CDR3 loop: CSAPAGGAETQYF. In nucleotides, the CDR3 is TGCAGTGCCCCGGCAGGGGGCGCGGAGACCCAGTACTTC.

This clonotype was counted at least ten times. CDR3 in amino acids: CASSQDNTDGYEQYF. CDR3 coding DNA: TGCGCCAGCAGCCAAGATAACACGGACGGCTACGAGCAGTACTTC. The rearrangement uses TRBV4-1 and TRBJ2-7; D unclear. The germline V and J ends were trimmed by 0 bases and 3 bases, with 12 bases remaining between them. From germline, CDR1 is MGHRA and CDR2 YSYEKL. This CDR3 region has 15 residues.

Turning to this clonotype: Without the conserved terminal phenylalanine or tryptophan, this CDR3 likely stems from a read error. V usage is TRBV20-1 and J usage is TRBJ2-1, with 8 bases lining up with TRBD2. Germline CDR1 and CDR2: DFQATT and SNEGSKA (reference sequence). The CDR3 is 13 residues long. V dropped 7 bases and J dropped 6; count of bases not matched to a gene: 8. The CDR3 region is CSGSGGPSNEQFL. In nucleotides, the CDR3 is TGCAGTGGAAGCGGGGGCCCGAGCAATGAGCAGTTCTTA.